This T cell receptor beta chain came from a study of T-cell reconstitution after alpha-beta-depleted transplantation in children. Overall study findings and caveats: Expanded graft clones numbering several hundred reportedly gave rise to alpha-beta T cells about two months after transplant. Hyperexpanded clones declined; after one year, newly produced T cells mostly supplied diversity. Surviving recipient T cells and intrathymic progenitors accounted for some patients' high TCRbeta diversity at day 60.

This clonotype occurred many times. Its specificity is unknown. Unique molecular identifiers tagged the TCRbeta library. TCRdb reanalysed the PCR reads using MiXCR and keeps one entry per CDR3 protein. The repertoire includes roughly 240,000 distinct CDR3 sequences, around 7.8% of them detected once, and 5% to 7% sits in the top ten. CDR1 KGHDR and CDR2 SFDVKD come from the germline V gene. Trimming took 12 bases from V and 0 from J, leaving 17 bases between them. The length of the CDR3 is 15 residues. This sequence joins TRBV24-1 and TRBJ2-1, with D possibly called TRBD1 or TRBD2 (5 bases each). The source material was PBMCs, mostly from graft donor cells, sampled 180 days after TCRalphabeta/CD19-depleted stem cell transplant. The receptor was isolated from a male patient aged 10-17 years who had a stem cell transplant for acute lymphoblastic leukemia, so the T cells may come from the graft donor. Here the CDR3 reads CAPLCRGDSYNEQFF. The CDR3, as DNA: TGTGCCCCTTTGTGTAGAGGGGACTCCTACAATGAGCAGTTCTTC.